This TCR beta chain derives from a study of long-term antiretroviral therapy in people with HIV. With 7 bases removed from V and 4 bases from J, the gap between germline ends came to 5 bases. Germline V gene sequence: CDR1 LGHNT, CDR2 FRNRAP. CDR3 size: 11 residues. An immunoSEQ assay, version v3.0, was performed at survey level. The assay was immunoSEQ multiplex PCR, and TCRdb's table has in-frame clones only and misses some. In the table there are approximately 32,000 clones, about four fifths of which are singletons. The sequence was obtained from a man aged 18 to 29 with HIV. This chain joins TRBV12-5 and TRBJ2-1; no firm D call. The specimen was unsorted PBMCs, collected 0.4 years before starting antiretroviral therapy. The CDR3 loop reads CASAIYNEQFF. CDR3 in DNA: TGTGCTAGTGCCATATACAATGAGCAGTTCTTC. Combining the CDR3 with reference TRBV12-5 and TRBJ2-1 gives the whole variable domain DARVTQTPRHKVTEMGQEVTMRCQPILGHNTVFWYRQTMMQGLELLAYFRNRAPLDDSGMPKDRFSAEMPDATLATLKIQPSEPRDSAVYFCASAIYNEQFFGPGTRLTVL.